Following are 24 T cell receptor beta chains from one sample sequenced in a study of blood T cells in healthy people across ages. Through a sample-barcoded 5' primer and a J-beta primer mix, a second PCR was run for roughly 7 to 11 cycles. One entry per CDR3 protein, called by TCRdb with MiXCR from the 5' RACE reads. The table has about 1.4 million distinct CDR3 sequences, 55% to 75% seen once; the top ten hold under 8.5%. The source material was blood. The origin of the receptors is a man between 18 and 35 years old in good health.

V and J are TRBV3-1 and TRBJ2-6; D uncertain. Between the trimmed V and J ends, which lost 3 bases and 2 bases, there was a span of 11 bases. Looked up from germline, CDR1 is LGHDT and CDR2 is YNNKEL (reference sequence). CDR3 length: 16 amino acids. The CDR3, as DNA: TGTGCCAGCAGCCATCCCAGCGCGGCTGGGGCCAACGTCCTGACTTTC. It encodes CASSHPSAAGANVLTF.

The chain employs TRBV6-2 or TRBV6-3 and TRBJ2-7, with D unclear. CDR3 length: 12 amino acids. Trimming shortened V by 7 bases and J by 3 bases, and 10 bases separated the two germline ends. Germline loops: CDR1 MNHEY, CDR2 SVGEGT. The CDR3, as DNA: TGTGCCAGCACCAACTCCCTCTACGAGCAGTACTTC. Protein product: CASTNSLYEQYF.

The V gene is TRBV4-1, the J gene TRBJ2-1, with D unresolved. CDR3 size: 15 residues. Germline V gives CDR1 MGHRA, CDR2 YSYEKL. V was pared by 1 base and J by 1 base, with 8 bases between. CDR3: CASSQVAQSYNEQFF. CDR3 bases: TGCGCCAGCAGCCAAGTTGCCCAGTCCTACAATGAGCAGTTCTTC.

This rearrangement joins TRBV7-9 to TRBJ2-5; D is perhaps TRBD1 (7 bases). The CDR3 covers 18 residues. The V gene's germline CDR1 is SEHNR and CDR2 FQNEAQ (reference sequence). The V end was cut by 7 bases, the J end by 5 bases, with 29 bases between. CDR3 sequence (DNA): TGTGCCAGCACCCTGCGTCCGGGACAGCGAATGAGCGGGGAGACCCAGTACTTC. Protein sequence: CASTLRPGQRMSGETQYF.

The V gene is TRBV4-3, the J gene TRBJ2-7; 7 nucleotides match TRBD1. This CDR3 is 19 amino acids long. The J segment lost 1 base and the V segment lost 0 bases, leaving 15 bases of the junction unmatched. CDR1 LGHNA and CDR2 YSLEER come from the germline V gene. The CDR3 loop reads CASSQEPAPGTAASYEQYF. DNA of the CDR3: TGCGCCAGCAGCCAAGAACCTGCCCCCGGGACAGCAGCTTCCTACGAGCAGTACTTC.

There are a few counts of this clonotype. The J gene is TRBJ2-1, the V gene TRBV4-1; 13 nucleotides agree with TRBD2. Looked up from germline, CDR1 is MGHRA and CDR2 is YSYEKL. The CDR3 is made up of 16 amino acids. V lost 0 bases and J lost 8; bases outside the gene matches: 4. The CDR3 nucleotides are TGCGCCAGCAGCCAAGATAGGACTAGCGGGGGACATGAGCAGTTCTTC. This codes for CASSQDRTSGGHEQFF.

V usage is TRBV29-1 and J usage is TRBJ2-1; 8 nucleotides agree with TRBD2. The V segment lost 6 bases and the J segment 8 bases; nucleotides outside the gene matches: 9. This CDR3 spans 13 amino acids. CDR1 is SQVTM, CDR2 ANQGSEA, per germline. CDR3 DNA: TGCAGCGTATGTCTAGCGGGTGTGCATGAGCAGTTCTTC. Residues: CSVCLAGVHEQFF.

CDR3 loop: CAWSVRKAYNEQYF. The CDR3, as DNA: TGTGCCTGGAGTGTACGGAAAGCCTACAATGAGCAGTACTTC. The genes are TRBV30 and TRBJ2-1; D ambiguous. The J call is in doubt because the DNA end fits TRBJ2-7 better. The CDR3 sequence is 14 residues long. The germline CDR1 and CDR2 sequences are GTSNPN and SVGIG (reference sequence).

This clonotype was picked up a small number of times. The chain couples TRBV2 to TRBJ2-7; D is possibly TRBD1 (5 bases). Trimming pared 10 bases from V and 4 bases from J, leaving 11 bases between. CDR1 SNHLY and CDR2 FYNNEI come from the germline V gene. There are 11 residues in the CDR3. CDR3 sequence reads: CAITDTYEQYF. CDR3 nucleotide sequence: TGTGCCATCACGGACACTTACGAGCAGTACTTC.

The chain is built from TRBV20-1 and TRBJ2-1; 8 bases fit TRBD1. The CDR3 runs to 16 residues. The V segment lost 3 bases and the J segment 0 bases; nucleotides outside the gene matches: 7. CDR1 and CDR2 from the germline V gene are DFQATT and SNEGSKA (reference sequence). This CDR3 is CSARDRVPSSYNEQFF. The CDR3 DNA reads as TGCAGTGCTAGGGACAGGGTTCCCAGCTCCTACAATGAGCAGTTCTTC.

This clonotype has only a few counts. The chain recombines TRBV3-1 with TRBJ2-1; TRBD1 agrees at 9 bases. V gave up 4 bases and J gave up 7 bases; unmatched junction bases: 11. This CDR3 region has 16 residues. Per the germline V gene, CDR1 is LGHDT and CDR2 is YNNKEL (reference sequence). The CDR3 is CASSRLGTGLGNEQFF. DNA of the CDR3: TGTGCCAGCAGCCGCCTTGGGACAGGGCTTGGGAATGAGCAGTTCTTC.

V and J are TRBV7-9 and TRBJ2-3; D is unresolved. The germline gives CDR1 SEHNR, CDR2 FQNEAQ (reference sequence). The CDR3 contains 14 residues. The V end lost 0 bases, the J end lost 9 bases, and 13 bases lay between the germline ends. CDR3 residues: CASSLASDGFTQYF. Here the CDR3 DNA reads TGTGCCAGCAGCTTAGCGAGTGACGGCTTCACGCAGTATTTT.

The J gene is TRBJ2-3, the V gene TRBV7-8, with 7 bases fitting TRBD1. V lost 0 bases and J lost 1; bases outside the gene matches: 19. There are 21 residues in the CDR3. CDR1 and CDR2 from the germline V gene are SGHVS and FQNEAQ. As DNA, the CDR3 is TGTGCCAGCAGCTTAGCAAAACAGGGGCCCTACCACGCGCGTGGCACAGATACGCAGTATTTT. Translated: CASSLAKQGPYHARGTDTQYF.

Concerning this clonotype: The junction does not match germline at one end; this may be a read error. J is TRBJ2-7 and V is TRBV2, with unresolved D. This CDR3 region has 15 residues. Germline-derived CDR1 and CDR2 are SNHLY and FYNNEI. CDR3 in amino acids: CASKVVPESSYGQYF. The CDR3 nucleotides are TGTGCCAGCAAAGTTGTACCAGAAAGCTCCTACGGGCAGTACTTC.

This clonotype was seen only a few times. The CDR3 DNA follows: TGCGCCAGCAGCTTTCGCGGGGGACAGGGATTCTCTGGGGCCAACGTCCTGACTTTC. Its protein is CASSFRGGQGFSGANVLTF. The chain recombines TRBV5-1 with TRBJ2-6; 9 bases line up with TRBD1. Germline CDR1 reads SGHRS; CDR2 reads YFSETQ. V lost 2 bases and J lost 0; bases outside the gene matches: 9. The CDR3 contains 19 residues.

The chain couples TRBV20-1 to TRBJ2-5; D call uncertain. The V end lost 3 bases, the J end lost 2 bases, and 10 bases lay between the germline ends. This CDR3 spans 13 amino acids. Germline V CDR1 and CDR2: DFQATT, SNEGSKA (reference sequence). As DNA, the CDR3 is TGCAGTGCTAGTCTGCACGGACAAGAGACCCAGTACTTC. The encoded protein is CSASLHGQETQYF.

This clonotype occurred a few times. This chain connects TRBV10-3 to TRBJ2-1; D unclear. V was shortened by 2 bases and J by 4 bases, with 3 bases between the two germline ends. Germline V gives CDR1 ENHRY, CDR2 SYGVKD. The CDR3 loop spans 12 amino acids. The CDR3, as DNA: TGTGCCATCAGTGAGGAGTACAATGAGCAGTTCTTC. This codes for CAISEEYNEQFF.

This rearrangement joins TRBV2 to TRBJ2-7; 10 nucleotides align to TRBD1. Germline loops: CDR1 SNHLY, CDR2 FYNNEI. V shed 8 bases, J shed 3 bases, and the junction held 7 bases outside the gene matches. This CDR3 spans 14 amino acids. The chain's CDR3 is CASGRDRGHYEQYF. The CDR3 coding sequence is TGTGCCAGCGGCCGGGACAGGGGCCACTACGAGCAGTACTTC.

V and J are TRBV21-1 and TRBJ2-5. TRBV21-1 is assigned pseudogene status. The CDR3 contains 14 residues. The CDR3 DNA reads TGTGCCAGCAGTGGAAGGGTTTTAGAGGAGACCCAGTACTTC. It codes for CASSGRVLEETQYF.

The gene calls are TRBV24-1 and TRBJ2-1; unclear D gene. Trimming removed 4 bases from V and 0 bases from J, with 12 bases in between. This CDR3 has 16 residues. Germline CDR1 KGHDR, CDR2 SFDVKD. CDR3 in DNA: TGTGCCACCAGTGACCACACCTCACGCTCCTACAATGAGCAGTTCTTC. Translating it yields CATSDHTSRSYNEQFF.

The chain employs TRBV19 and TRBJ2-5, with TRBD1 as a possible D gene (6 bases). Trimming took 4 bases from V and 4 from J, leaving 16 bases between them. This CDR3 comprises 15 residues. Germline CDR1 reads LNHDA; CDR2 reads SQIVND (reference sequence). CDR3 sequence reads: CASSSEQGIRETQYF. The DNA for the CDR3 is TGTGCCAGTAGTAGCGAACAGGGTATCCGAGAGACCCAGTACTTC.

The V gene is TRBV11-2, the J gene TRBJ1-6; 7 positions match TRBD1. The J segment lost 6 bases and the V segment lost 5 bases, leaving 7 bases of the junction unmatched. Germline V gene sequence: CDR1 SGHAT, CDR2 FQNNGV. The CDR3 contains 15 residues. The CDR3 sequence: CASSRRQGGNSPLHF. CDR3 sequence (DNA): TGTGCCAGCAGCCGAAGACAGGGCGGTAATTCACCCCTCCACTTT.

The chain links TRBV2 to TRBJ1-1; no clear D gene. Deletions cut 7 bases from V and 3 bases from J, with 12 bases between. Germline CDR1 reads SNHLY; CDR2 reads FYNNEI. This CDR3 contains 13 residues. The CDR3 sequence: CASNREDYTEAFF. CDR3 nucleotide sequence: TGTGCCAGCAACCGCGAGGATTACACTGAAGCTTTCTTT. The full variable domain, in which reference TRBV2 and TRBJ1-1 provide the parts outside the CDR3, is EPEVTQTPSHQVTQMGQEVILRCVPISNHLYFYWYRQILGQKVEFLVSFYNNEISEKSEIFDDQFSVERPDGSNFTLKIRSTKLEDSAMYFCASNREDYTEAFFGQGTRLTVV.

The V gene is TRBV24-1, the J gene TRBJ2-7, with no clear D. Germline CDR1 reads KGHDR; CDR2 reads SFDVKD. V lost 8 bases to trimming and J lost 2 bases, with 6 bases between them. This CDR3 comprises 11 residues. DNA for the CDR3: TGTGCCACCAATTCCCCCTACGAGCAGTACTTC. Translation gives CATNSPYEQYF.